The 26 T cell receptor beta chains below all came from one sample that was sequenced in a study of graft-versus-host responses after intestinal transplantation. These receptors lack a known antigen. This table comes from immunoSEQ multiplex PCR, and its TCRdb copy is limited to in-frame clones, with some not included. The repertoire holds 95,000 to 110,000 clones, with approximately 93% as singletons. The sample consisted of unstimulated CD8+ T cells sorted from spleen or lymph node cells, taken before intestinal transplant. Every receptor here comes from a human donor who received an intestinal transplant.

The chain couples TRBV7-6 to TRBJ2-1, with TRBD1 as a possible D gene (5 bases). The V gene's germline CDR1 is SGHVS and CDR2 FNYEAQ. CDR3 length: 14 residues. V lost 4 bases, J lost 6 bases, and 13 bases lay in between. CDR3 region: CASSSQGYGNEQFF. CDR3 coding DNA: TGTGCCAGCAGCTCCCAGGGTTACGGCAATGAGCAGTTCTTC.

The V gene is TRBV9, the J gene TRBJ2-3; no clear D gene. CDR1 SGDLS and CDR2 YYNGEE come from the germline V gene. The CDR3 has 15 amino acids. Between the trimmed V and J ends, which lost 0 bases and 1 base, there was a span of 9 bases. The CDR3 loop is CASSVGVSGTDTQYF. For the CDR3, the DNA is TGTGCCAGCAGCGTAGGTGTTTCCGGCACAGATACGCAGTATTTT.

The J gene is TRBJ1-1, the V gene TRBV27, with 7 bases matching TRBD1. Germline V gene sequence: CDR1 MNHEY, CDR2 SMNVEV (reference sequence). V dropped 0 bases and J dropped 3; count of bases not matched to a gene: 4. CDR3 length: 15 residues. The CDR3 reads CASSLSVDRDTEAFF. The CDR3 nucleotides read TGTGCCAGCAGTTTATCCGTAGACAGGGACACTGAAGCTTTCTTT.

The CDR3 DNA sequence: TGCGCCAGCAGCCAAGTGGGCAGGGGGTCAGGCGAGCAGTACTTC. This sequence encodes CASSQVGRGSGEQYF. The chain uses TRBV4-1 and TRBJ2-7, with TRBD1 matching 7 bases. Per the germline V gene, CDR1 is MGHRA and CDR2 is YSYEKL. The CDR3 consists of 15 residues. With 1 base clipped from V and 6 bases from J, the junction kept 9 bases outside the gene matches.

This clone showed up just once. CDR3 sequence: CASSIQGGHYPEAFF. For the CDR3, the DNA is TGTGCCAGTAGTATCCAGGGGGGACATTATCCTGAAGCTTTCTTT. The rearrangement uses TRBV19 and TRBJ1-1, with 7 nucleotides matching TRBD1. CDR3 length equals 15 residues. J gave up 6 bases and V 3 bases, and 10 bases lay outside the gene matches. From germline, CDR1 is LNHDA and CDR2 SQIVND (reference sequence).

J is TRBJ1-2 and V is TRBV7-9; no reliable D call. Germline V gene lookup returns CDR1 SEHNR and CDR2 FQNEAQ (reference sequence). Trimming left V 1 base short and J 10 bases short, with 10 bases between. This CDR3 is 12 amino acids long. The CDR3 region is CASSLDGSDYTF. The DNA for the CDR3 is TGTGCCAGCAGCTTAGATGGTAGCGACTACACCTTC.

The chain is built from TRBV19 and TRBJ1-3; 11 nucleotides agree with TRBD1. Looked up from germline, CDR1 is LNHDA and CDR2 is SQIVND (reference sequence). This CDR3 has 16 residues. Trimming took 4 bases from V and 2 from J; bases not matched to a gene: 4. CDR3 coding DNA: TGTGCCAGTAGTACGGGACAGGGGGTGGCTGGAAACACCATATATTTT. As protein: CASSTGQGVAGNTIYF. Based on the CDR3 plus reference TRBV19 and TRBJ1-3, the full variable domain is DGGITQSPKYLFRKEGQNVTLSCEQNLNHDAMYWYRQDPGQGLRLIYYSQIVNDFQKGDIAEGYSVSREKKESFPLTVTSAQKNPTAFYLCASSTGQGVAGNTIYFGEGSWLTVV.

The CDR3 DNA reads as TGTGCCAGCAGCTTACCTAGCTCCGGGGAGCTGTTTTTT. Residues: CASSLPSSGELFF. This chain joins TRBV13 and TRBJ2-2; TRBD2 might be the D (5 bases). CDR1 is PRHDT, CDR2 FYEKMQ, per germline (reference sequence). The CDR3 contains 13 residues. V lost 2 bases, J lost 6 bases, and 7 bases lay in between. The entire variable domain, with the rest obtained from reference TRBV13 and TRBJ2-2, is as follows: AAGVIQSPRHLIKEKRETATLKCYPIPRHDTVYWYQQGPGQDPQFLISFYEKMQSDKGSIPDRFSAQQFSDYHSELNMSSLELGDSALYFCASSLPSSGELFFGEGSRLTVL.

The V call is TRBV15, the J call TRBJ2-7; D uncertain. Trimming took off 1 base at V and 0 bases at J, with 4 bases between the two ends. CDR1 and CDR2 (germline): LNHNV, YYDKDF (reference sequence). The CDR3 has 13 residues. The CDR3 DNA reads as TGTGCCACCAGCAGAGCGAGCTCCTACGAGCAGTACTTC. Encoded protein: CATSRASSYEQYF.

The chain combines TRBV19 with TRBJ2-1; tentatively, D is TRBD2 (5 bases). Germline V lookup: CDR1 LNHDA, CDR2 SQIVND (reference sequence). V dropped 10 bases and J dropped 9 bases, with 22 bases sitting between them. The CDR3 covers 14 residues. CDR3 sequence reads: CATAGTSTNPEQFF. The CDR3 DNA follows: TGTGCCACCGCAGGCACTAGTACGAATCCTGAGCAGTTCTTC.

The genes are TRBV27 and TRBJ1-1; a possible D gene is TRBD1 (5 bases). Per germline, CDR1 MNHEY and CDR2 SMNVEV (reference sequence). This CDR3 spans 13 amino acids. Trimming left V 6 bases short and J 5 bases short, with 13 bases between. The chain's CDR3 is CASSSAGVTEAFF. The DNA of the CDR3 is TGTGCCAGCAGCTCTGCGGGGGTAACTGAAGCTTTCTTT.

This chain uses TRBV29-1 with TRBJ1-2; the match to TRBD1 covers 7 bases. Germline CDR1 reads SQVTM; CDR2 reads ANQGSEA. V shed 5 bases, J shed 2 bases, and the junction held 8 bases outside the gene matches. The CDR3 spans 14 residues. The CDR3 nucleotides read TGCAGCGTTATCGGTGGGGACAGAAACTATGGCTACACCTTC. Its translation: CSVIGGDRNYGYTF.

The CDR3 nucleotides are TGTGCCAGCAGTCCTATCCAGACTAGCGGGGGTGAGACCCAGTACTTC. Its translation is CASSPIQTSGGETQYF. The chain links TRBV2 to TRBJ2-5, with 12 nucleotides matching TRBD2. This CDR3 is 16 amino acids long. Per germline, CDR1 SNHLY and CDR2 FYNNEI. V dropped 5 bases and J dropped 5; count of bases not matched to a gene: 9.

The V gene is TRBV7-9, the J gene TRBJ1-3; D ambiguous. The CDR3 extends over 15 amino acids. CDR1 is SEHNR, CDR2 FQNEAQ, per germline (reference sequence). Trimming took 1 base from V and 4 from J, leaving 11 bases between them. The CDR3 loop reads CASSLVSVSGNTIYF. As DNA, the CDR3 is TGTGCCAGCAGCTTAGTCTCGGTTTCCGGAAACACCATATATTTT.

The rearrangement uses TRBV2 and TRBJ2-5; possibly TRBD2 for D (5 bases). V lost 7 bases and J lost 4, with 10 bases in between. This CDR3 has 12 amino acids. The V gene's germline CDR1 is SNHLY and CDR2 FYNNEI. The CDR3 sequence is CASTHLAETQYF. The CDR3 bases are TGTGCCAGCACACACCTAGCAGAGACCCAGTACTTC.

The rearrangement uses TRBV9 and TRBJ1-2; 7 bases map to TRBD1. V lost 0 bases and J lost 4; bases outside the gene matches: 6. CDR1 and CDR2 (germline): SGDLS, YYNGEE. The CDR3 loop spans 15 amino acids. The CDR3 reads CASSVDGTAFYGYTF. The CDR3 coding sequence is TGTGCCAGCAGCGTAGATGGGACAGCCTTCTATGGCTACACCTTC.

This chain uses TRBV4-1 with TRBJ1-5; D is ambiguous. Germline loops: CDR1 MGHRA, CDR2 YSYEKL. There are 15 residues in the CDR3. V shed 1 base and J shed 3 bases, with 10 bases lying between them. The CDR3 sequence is CASSQAINANQPQHF. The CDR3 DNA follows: TGCGCCAGCAGCCAAGCAATCAATGCCAATCAGCCCCAGCATTTT.

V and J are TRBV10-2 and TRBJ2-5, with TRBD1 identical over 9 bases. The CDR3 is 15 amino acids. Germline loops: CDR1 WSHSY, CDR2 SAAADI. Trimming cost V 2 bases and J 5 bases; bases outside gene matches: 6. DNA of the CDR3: TGCGCCAGCAGTGAGGGGAACAGGGGGCGGGAGACCCAGTACTTC. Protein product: CASSEGNRGRETQYF.

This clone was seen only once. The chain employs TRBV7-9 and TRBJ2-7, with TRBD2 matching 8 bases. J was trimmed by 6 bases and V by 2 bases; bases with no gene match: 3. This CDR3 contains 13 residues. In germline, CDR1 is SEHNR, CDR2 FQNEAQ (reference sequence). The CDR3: CASSLSRGGEQYF. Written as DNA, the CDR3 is TGTGCCAGCAGCTTATCCCGGGGGGGCGAGCAGTACTTC.

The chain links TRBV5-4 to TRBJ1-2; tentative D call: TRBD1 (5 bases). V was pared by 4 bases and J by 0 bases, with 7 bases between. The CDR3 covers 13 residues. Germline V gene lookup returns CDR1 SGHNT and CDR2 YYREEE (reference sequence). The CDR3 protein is CASSGGSNYGYTF. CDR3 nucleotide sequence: TGTGCCAGCAGCGGGGGGTCTAACTATGGCTACACCTTC.

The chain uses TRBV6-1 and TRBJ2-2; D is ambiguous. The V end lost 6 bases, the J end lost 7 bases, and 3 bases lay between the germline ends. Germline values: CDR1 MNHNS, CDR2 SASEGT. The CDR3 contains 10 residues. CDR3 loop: CASRGGELFF. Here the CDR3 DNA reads TGTGCCAGCAGGGGCGGGGAGCTGTTTTTT.

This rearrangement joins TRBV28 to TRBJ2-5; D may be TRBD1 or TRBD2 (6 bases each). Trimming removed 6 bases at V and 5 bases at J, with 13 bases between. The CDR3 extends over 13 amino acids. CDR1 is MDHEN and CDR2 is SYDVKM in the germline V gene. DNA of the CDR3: TGTGCCAGCAGACCCGGGGGCAGGGAGACCCAGTACTTC. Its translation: CASRPGGRETQYF.

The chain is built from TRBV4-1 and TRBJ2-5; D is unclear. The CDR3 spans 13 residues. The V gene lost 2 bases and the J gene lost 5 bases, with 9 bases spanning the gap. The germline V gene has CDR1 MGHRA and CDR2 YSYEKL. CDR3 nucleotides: TGCGCCAGCAGCCAACCAATTACGGAGACCCAGTACTTC. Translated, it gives CASSQPITETQYF.

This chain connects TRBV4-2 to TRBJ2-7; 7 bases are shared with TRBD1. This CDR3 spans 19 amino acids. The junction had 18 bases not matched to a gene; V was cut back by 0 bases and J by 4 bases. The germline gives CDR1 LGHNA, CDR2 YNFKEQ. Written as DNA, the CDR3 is TGTGCCAGCAGCCAAGAGGGGACAGCCTACACACAAGGGGCATACGAGCAGTACTTC. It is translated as CASSQEGTAYTQGAYEQYF.

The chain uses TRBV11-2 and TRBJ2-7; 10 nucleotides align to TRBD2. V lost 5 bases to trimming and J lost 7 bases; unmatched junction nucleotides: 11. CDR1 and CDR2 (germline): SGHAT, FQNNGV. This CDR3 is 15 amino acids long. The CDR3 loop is CASSPATGTSVEQYF. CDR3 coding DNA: TGTGCCAGCAGCCCCGCAACCGGGACTAGCGTTGAGCAGTACTTC.

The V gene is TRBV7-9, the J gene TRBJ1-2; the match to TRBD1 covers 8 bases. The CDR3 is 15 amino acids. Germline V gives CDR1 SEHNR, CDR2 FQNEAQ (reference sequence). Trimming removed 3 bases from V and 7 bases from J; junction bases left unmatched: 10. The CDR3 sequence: CASSFPRTGSPGYTF. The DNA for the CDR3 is TGTGCCAGCAGCTTCCCTAGGACAGGGTCTCCTGGCTACACCTTC.